Listed here are 29 T cell receptor beta chains from one sample, sequenced in a study of blood T cell repertoires in COVID-19. Profiled with immunoSEQ multiplex PCR; TCRdb holds only in-frame clones, not every one. The table lists over 450,000 clones, approximately 92% of them singletons, with 0.7% to 1% in the top ten. Material: peripheral blood. The receptors come from a young man with COVID-19, enrolled during active disease.

V is TRBV24-1 and J is TRBJ2-5, with 7 bases matching TRBD2. The V and J ends lost 3 bases and 4 bases, in that order; junction bases with no gene match: 1. This CDR3 has 13 amino acids. Germline V CDR1 and CDR2: KGHDR, SFDVKD. DNA of the CDR3: TGTGCCACCAGTGATCCGGGGGGAGAGACCCAGTACTTC. This sequence encodes CATSDPGGETQYF.

V is TRBV18 and J is TRBJ2-2; 10 positions match TRBD2. The J segment lost 4 bases and the V segment lost 4 bases, leaving 18 bases of the junction unmatched. The CDR3 extends over 20 amino acids. CDR1 KGHSH and CDR2 LQKENI come from the germline V gene. CDR3 in amino acids: CASSRYSPSGGDTRTGELFF. The CDR3 DNA reads TGTGCCAGCTCACGATACAGCCCTAGCGGGGGTGATACCCGCACCGGGGAGCTGTTTTTT. Complete variable domain (other parts from reference TRBV18 and TRBJ2-2): NAGVMQNPRHLVRRRGQEARLRCSPMKGHSHVYWYRQLPEEGLKFMVYLQKENIIDESGMPKERFSAEFPKEGPSILRIQQVVRGDSAAYFCASSRYSPSGGDTRTGELFFGEGSRLTVL.

The gene calls are TRBV19 and TRBJ2-7; 9 nucleotides agree with TRBD1. This CDR3 has 14 amino acids. The V gene's germline CDR1 is LNHDA and CDR2 SQIVND (reference sequence). V shed 5 bases and J 6 bases; nucleotides not matched to a gene: 8. DNA for the CDR3: TGTGCCAGTAGTCCCGGGACAGGGTGGTTCGAGCAGTACTTC. It translates to CASSPGTGWFEQYF.

V and J are TRBV3-1 (or the pseudogene TRBV3-2) and TRBJ1-1, with D possibly TRBD1 on 6 matching bases. The CDR3 extends over 16 amino acids. Germline CDR1 reads LGHDT; CDR2 reads YNNKEL (reference sequence). Trimming took 0 bases from V and 4 from J, leaving 15 bases between them. CDR3 amino acids: CASSQDSYRTVTEAFF. CDR3 sequence (DNA): TGTGCCAGCAGCCAAGATTCTTATAGGACAGTCACTGAAGCTTTCTTT.

This clone was seen just once. The chain couples TRBV4-1 to TRBJ1-5; weak D call: TRBD1 (5 bases). This CDR3 is built from 14 residues. CDR1 MGHRA and CDR2 YSYEKL come from the germline V gene. Trimming removed 1 base from V and 3 bases from J, with 7 bases in between. The DNA of the CDR3 is TGCGCCAGCAGCCAAGGACAGTTCAATCAGCCCCAGCATTTT. Protein product: CASSQGQFNQPQHF.

The J gene is TRBJ1-4, the V gene TRBV5-1, with 7 bases matching TRBD1. V lost 4 bases and J lost 4; bases outside the gene matches: 7. The CDR3 covers 15 residues. CDR1 and CDR2 from the germline V gene are SGHRS and YFSETQ. The CDR3 loop reads CASSGTGQNNEKLFF. The CDR3, as DNA: TGCGCCAGCAGCGGAACGGGACAGAATAATGAAAAACTGTTTTTT.

V gene TRBV6-6 combines with J gene TRBJ1-5; D may be TRBD1 (6 bases). This CDR3 is built from 16 residues. Germline assignment: CDR1 MNHNY and CDR2 SVGAGI (reference sequence). With 9 bases removed from V and 4 bases from J, the gap between germline ends came to 22 bases. CDR3 in DNA: TGTGCCAGTAACTACCTGGGGCAGGGGACAAATCAGCCCCAGCATTTT. Translated: CASNYLGQGTNQPQHF.

The DNA of the CDR3 is TGTGCCAGCAGTACGTTGGGGGGACAGGGAATAGCAGATACGCAGTATTTT. It specifies CASSTLGGQGIADTQYF. This chain joins TRBV27 and TRBJ2-3; 9 bases are a match to TRBD1. This CDR3 has 17 amino acids. Germline CDR1 reads MNHEY; CDR2 reads SMNVEV (reference sequence). The ends lost 5 bases at V and 4 bases at J; junction bases unmatched: 13.

The rearrangement joins TRBV2 to TRBJ1-5, with D tentatively TRBD1 (5 bases). The CDR3 has 14 amino acids. Germline V gives CDR1 SNHLY, CDR2 FYNNEI. V was cut by 3 bases and J by 7 bases, with 13 bases left in between. The CDR3 DNA reads TGTGCCAGCAGTGATTTTGGAGGGGCCCAGCCCCAGCATTTT. Protein product: CASSDFGGAQPQHF.

CDR3 bases: TGTGCCAGCAGTGTAGTGACAGGGGACACCGGGGAGCTGTTTTTT. Translating it yields CASSVVTGDTGELFF. This rearrangement joins TRBV2 to TRBJ2-2; 8 bases match TRBD1. The CDR3 sequence is 15 residues long. J gave up 3 bases and V 4 bases, and 4 bases lay outside the gene matches. The germline CDR1 and CDR2 sequences are SNHLY and FYNNEI.

V is TRBV14 and J is TRBJ2-7; maybe TRBD1 (6 bases). This CDR3 has 14 amino acids. The V gene's germline CDR1 is SGHDN and CDR2 FVKESK. Trimming took 6 bases from V and 2 from J, leaving 14 bases between them. CDR3 sequence (DNA): TGTGCCAGCAGGTATTCACAGGGAGCCTACGAGCAGTACTTC. Translating gives CASRYSQGAYEQYF.

V is TRBV19 and J is TRBJ1-6, with 8 bases lining up with TRBD1. The CDR3 extends over 18 amino acids. CDR1 LNHDA and CDR2 SQIVND come from the germline V gene (reference sequence). Trimming cost V 4 bases and J 5 bases; bases outside gene matches: 13. The DNA of the CDR3 is TGTGCCAGTAGTACTTGGACAGGGCACTTTAGTGATAATTCACCCCTCCACTTT. Translated, it gives CASSTWTGHFSDNSPLHF.

The chain is built from TRBV5-4 and TRBJ2-2; 7 bases are a match to TRBD2. The CDR3 extends over 17 amino acids. CDR1 is SGHNT, CDR2 YYREEE, per germline (reference sequence). V was clipped by 4 bases and J by 2 bases; unmatched bases: 11. CDR3 region: CASSPFRSGFNTGELFF. The CDR3 DNA follows: TGTGCCAGCAGCCCCTTCCGTAGCGGGTTTAACACCGGGGAGCTGTTTTTT.

The chain has TRBV6-5 and TRBJ2-7, with TRBD1 as a possible D gene (6 bases). CDR3 length equals 15 residues. CDR1 is MNHEY and CDR2 is SVGAGI in the germline V gene. The V gene lost 0 bases and the J gene lost 2 bases, with 11 bases spanning the gap. CDR3 sequence reads: CASSYSVQGTYEQYF. In DNA form, the CDR3 reads TGTGCCAGCAGTTACTCGGTCCAGGGGACCTACGAGCAGTACTTC.

V and J are TRBV4-1 and TRBJ2-5; 10 bases map to TRBD1. J was trimmed by 2 bases and V by 2 bases; bases with no gene match: 8. This CDR3 contains 17 residues. Germline V gives CDR1 MGHRA, CDR2 YSYEKL. CDR3: CASSQSAGTGVQETQYF. In DNA form, the CDR3 reads TGCGCCAGCAGCCAATCCGCCGGGACAGGGGTGCAAGAGACCCAGTACTTC.

In its sample, this clone was seen a few times. The V call is TRBV11-3, the J call TRBJ2-7; possible D gene TRBD1, 5 bases. Germline loops: CDR1 SGHNT, CDR2 YENEEA. Trimming cost V 4 bases and J 1 base, with 5 bases left between them. The CDR3 is 12 residues long. CDR3 DNA: TGTGCCAGCAGCTACAGGTCCTACGAGCAGTACTTC. As protein: CASSYRSYEQYF.

The genes are TRBV29-1 and TRBJ2-7; 9 bases map to TRBD1. V gave up 3 bases and J gave up 5 bases; unmatched junction bases: 5. Germline-derived CDR1 and CDR2 are SQVTM and ANQGSEA. There are 13 residues in the CDR3. CDR3 DNA sequence: TGCAGCGTTGAGGGGACAGGGAGCCACGAGCAGTACTTC. Protein sequence: CSVEGTGSHEQYF.

This clone was counted a single time. The chain recombines TRBV7-2 with TRBJ2-5; D might be TRBD2 (5 bases). Germline V CDR1 and CDR2: SGHTA, FQGNSA. The CDR3 has 16 amino acids. Between the trimmed V and J ends, which lost 5 bases and 1 base, there was a span of 17 bases. The CDR3 loop reads CASSLTRGSSQETQYF. In DNA form, the CDR3 reads TGTGCCAGCAGCCTAACCCGGGGAAGCTCCCAAGAGACCCAGTACTTC.

The chain couples TRBV7-8 to TRBJ2-2, with D perhaps matching TRBD1 (5 bases). Between the trimmed V and J ends, which lost 5 bases and 4 bases, there was a span of 8 bases. CDR3 length: 13 residues. Germline CDR1 reads SGHVS; CDR2 reads FQNEAQ. DNA for the CDR3: TGTGCCAGCAGCACAGGCCCCACCGGGGAGCTGTTTTTT. This codes for CASSTGPTGELFF.

The rearrangement joins TRBV5-1 to TRBJ2-7, with D possibly TRBD1 on 8 matching bases. The CDR3 loop spans 15 amino acids. Germline CDR1 and CDR2: SGHRS and YFSETQ. Trimming took off 0 bases at V and 3 bases at J, with 13 bases between the two ends. Here the CDR3 DNA reads TGCGCCAGCAGCTTGGTGACAGGGGAGGGCTACGAGCAGTACTTC. Translation gives CASSLVTGEGYEQYF.

This clone was recorded a few times. The chain uses TRBV19 and TRBJ1-5, with D tentatively TRBD1 (5 bases). This CDR3 region has 16 residues. Trimming stripped 7 bases from V and 3 bases from J, with 19 bases between. The V gene's germline CDR1 is LNHDA and CDR2 SQIVND (reference sequence). The CDR3 reads CASTSKPQGYNQPQHF. The CDR3 DNA follows: TGTGCCAGTACCTCAAAACCCCAGGGCTACAATCAGCCCCAGCATTTT.

The genes are TRBV11-2 and TRBJ1-1; D is ambiguous. The V gene's germline CDR1 is SGHAT and CDR2 FQNNGV. The germline V and J ends were trimmed by 1 base and 6 bases, with 12 bases remaining between them. The CDR3 sequence is 14 residues long. The chain's CDR3 is CASSLVMGSPEAFF. As DNA, the CDR3 is TGTGCCAGCAGCTTAGTGATGGGGAGCCCTGAAGCTTTCTTT.

The gene calls are TRBV18 and TRBJ2-5, with TRBD1 as a possible D gene (6 bases). The ends were cut back, 5 bases at V and 2 bases at J, with 15 bases in the middle. This CDR3 contains 15 residues. Germline V gives CDR1 KGHSH, CDR2 LQKENI. The CDR3 protein is CASSNSGEGQETQYF. The DNA of the CDR3 is TGTGCCAGCTCAAACTCAGGGGAAGGGCAAGAGACCCAGTACTTC.

This chain links TRBV7-9 with TRBJ1-1; D unclear. The CDR3 is 13 residues long. Germline V gives CDR1 SEHNR, CDR2 FQNEAQ (reference sequence). Trimming stripped 4 bases from V and 4 bases from J, with 10 bases between. The chain's CDR3 is CASSSGVGTEAFF. The CDR3 bases are TGTGCCAGCAGCTCAGGTGTGGGCACTGAAGCTTTCTTT.

The gene calls are TRBV19 and TRBJ2-1, with TRBD1 identical over 7 bases. V was clipped by 2 bases and J by 9 bases; unmatched bases: 4. The CDR3 totals 13 residues. Germline CDR1 is LNHDA and CDR2 is SQIVND (reference sequence). The CDR3 sequence: CASSISGGIEQFF. The CDR3 region has the DNA TGTGCCAGTAGTATATCAGGGGGAATTGAGCAGTTCTTC.

The V call is TRBV3-1 (or the pseudogene TRBV3-2), the J call TRBJ1-2; D is perhaps TRBD1 (5 bases). The CDR3 is 14 amino acids. Trimming took 5 bases from V and 2 from J, leaving 12 bases between them. The germline gives CDR1 LGHDT, CDR2 YNNKEL (reference sequence). The CDR3 coding sequence is TGTGCCAGCAGCTTGACTCGGGGGAACTATGGCTACACCTTC. It specifies CASSLTRGNYGYTF.

CDR3 residues: CASSRNTGQEYTGELFF. The CDR3 nucleotides read TGTGCCAGCTCACGCAATACGGGACAGGAGTACACCGGGGAGCTGTTTTTT. The chain recombines TRBV18 with TRBJ2-2, with TRBD1 matching 8 bases. This CDR3 contains 17 residues. Germline trimming cut 4 bases from V and 3 bases from J; bases unmatched to any gene: 10. Germline CDR1 and CDR2: KGHSH and LQKENI.

The chain links TRBV7-8 to TRBJ1-6; TRBD1 aligns across 8 bases. The CDR3 runs 15 residues. The germline V gene has CDR1 SGHVS and CDR2 FQNEAQ. V was pared by 6 bases and J by 7 bases, with 8 bases of the junction left unmatched. Here the CDR3 DNA reads TGTGCCAGCAGTCCAGACAGGGGTGGGAATTCACCCCTCCACTTT. As protein: CASSPDRGGNSPLHF.

V gene TRBV7-9 combines with J gene TRBJ1-5; weak D call: TRBD1 (5 bases). Trimming took off 5 bases at V and 1 base at J, with 15 bases between the two ends. The CDR3 runs 16 residues. Germline values: CDR1 SEHNR, CDR2 FQNEAQ (reference sequence). CDR3: CASSPETGGSNQPQHF. DNA of the CDR3: TGTGCCAGCAGCCCGGAGACGGGGGGAAGCAATCAGCCCCAGCATTTT.